This entry is about one T cell receptor (beta chain). The antigen is unknown. PCR employed 60 Vbeta and 13 Jbeta primers. Here immunoSEQ multiplex PCR was the method, and the copy in TCRdb shows in-frame clones only, minus some. Of 100,000 to 150,000 clones detected, around three quarters appear once; the ten largest clones hold about 3%. Germline CDR1 is WSHSY and CDR2 is SAAADI. Trimming took off 3 bases at V and 0 bases at J, with 12 bases between the two ends. The CDR3 has 15 residues. This sample was included in a study of cytomegalovirus exposure and HLA in healthy donors. Study findings and constraints: After further analysis at a later stage, 16,951 TCR beta sequences were associated with HLA alleles at 0.05 false discovery rate. TCR beta sequences reportedly predicted most subjects' HLA-A and HLA-B alleles accurately.

The V call is TRBV10-2, the J call TRBJ2-7; TRBD2 is a possible D gene (5 bases). The specimen sequenced was PBMCs. This TCR derives from a man under 40 in good health and CMV-seronegative. CDR3 sequence reads: CASSDFRGSSYEQYF. CDR3 nucleotides: TGCGCCAGCAGTGATTTTCGGGGAAGCTCCTACGAGCAGTACTTC.